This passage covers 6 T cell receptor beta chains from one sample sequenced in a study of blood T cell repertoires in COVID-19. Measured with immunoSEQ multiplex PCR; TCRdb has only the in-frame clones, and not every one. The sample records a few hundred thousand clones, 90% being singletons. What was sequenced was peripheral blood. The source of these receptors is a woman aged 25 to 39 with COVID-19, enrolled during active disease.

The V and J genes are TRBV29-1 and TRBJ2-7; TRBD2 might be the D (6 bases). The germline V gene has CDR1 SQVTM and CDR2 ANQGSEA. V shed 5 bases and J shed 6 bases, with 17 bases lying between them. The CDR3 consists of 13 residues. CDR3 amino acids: CSVLRLVVSEQYF. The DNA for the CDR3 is TGCAGCGTTCTAAGACTAGTTGTGAGCGAGCAGTACTTC.

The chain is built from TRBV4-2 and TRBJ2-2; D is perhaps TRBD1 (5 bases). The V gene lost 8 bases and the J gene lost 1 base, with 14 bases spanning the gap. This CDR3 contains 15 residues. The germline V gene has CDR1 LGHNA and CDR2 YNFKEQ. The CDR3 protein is CASGAGRVNTGELFF. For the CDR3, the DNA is TGTGCCAGCGGAGCCGGCAGGGTGAACACCGGGGAGCTGTTTTTT.

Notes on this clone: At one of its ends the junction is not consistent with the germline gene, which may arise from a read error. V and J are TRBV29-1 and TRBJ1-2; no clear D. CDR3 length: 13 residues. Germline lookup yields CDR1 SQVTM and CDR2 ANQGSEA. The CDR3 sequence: CSVEDTRRYRYTF. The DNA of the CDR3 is TGCAGCGTTGAAGATACCCGTCGCTATCGCTACACCTTC.

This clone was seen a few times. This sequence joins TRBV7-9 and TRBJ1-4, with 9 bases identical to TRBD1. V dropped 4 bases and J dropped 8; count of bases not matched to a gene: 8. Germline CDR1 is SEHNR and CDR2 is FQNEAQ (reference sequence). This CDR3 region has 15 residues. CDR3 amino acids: CASSSVGTGIEKLFF. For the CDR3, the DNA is TGTGCCAGCAGCTCCGTGGGGACAGGGATAGAAAAACTGTTTTTT.

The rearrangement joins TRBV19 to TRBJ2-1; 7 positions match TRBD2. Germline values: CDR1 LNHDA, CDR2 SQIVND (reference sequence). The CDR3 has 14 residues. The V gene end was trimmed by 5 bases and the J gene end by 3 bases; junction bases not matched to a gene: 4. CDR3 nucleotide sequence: TGTGCCAGTAGTGGGGGGACTAACTACAATGAGCAGTTCTTC. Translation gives CASSGGTNYNEQFF.

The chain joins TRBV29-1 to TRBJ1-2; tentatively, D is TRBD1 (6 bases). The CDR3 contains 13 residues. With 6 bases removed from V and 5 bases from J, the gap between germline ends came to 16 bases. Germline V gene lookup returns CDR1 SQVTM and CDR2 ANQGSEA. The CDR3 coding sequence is TGCAGCGTGGGGGGGCAGGGGCAGTATGGCTACACCTTC. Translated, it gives CSVGGQGQYGYTF.